The next 29 T cell receptor beta chains were all read from a single sample in a study of CD8 T cells in Susac syndrome. With random hexamers, about 0.5 to 1 ug RNA was reverse transcribed. TCRdb passed the immunoSEQ multiplex PCR reads through MiXCR, listing each CDR3 protein once. The sample contains 110,000 or so distinct CDR3 sequences, roughly 94% of which appear only once. Input material: CD4+ T cells from PBMCs. These receptors all come from a human donor in good health.

This chain connects TRBV6-4 to TRBJ2-2; D ambiguous. Trimming took off 2 bases at V and 5 bases at J, with 6 bases between the two ends. The CDR3 spans 13 residues. Germline lookup yields CDR1 MRHNA and CDR2 SNTAGT. CDR3 coding DNA: TGTGCCAGCAGTGACACACATACCGGGGAGCTGTTTTTT. Residues: CASSDTHTGELFF.

The chain carries TRBV20-1 and TRBJ2-7; 9 bases align to TRBD1. Germline CDR1 reads DFQATT; CDR2 reads SNEGSKA (reference sequence). V lost 5 bases and J lost 3; bases outside the gene matches: 8. The CDR3 covers 14 residues. The CDR3 here is CSARTGGEGYEQYF. CDR3 in DNA: TGCAGTGCTCGAACAGGGGGCGAGGGCTACGAGCAGTACTTC.

This clonotype has more than one count but fewer than ten. This chain uses TRBV27 with TRBJ1-5; D may be TRBD1 (5 bases). Trimming shortened V by 1 base and J by 0 bases, and 7 bases separated the two germline ends. CDR3 length: 15 residues. CDR1 and CDR2 from the germline V gene are MNHEY and SMNVEV (reference sequence). Here the CDR3 reads CASSLWGDSNQPQHF. The CDR3 coding sequence is TGTGCCAGCAGTTTATGGGGCGATAGCAATCAGCCCCAGCATTTT.

CDR3 region: CASSLHSTNYGYTF. The DNA for the CDR3 is TGCGCCAGCAGCTTGCACAGTACTAACTATGGCTACACCTTC. The V call is TRBV5-1, the J call TRBJ1-2; unclear D gene. CDR3 length: 14 amino acids. The V end was cut by 1 base, the J end by 0 bases, with 7 bases between. CDR1 and CDR2 from the germline V gene are SGHRS and YFSETQ.

This clonotype came up a few times. The chain combines TRBV29-1 with TRBJ2-2; tentatively, D is TRBD1 (8 bases). V dropped 7 bases and J dropped 7 bases, with 19 bases sitting between them. CDR1 and CDR2 (germline): SQVTM, ANQGSEA. The CDR3 length is 14 residues. For the CDR3, the DNA is TGCAGCGCGGGGTGGACAGGGAGGGTCGGGGAGCTGTTTTTT. This encodes CSAGWTGRVGELFF.

The chain couples TRBV7-9 to TRBJ1-5; D gene ambiguous. The CDR3 is 17 residues long. The V gene's germline CDR1 is SEHNR and CDR2 FQNEAQ (reference sequence). The V and J ends lost 0 bases and 0 bases respectively, with 12 bases between them. The CDR3 DNA sequence: TGTGCCAGCAGCTTAGCGGAGGGTCTTTATAGCAATCAGCCCCAGCATTTT. Residues: CASSLAEGLYSNQPQHF. Together with reference TRBV7-9 and TRBJ1-5, the CDR3 gives the full variable domain: DTGVSQNPRHKITKRGQNVTFRCDPISEHNRLYWYRQTLGQGPEFLTYFQNEAQLEKSRLLSDRFSAERPKGSFSTLEIQRTEQGDSAMYLCASSLAEGLYSNQPQHFGDGTRLSIL.

This sequence joins TRBV3-1 and TRBJ2-3, with unresolved D. Trimming removed 4 bases from V and 5 bases from J, with 7 bases in between. From germline, CDR1 is LGHDT and CDR2 YNNKEL (reference sequence). This CDR3 contains 12 residues. Here the CDR3 reads CASSLAVDTQYF. The CDR3 bases are TGTGCCAGCAGCCTAGCTGTAGATACGCAGTATTTT.

J is TRBJ2-7 and V is TRBV12-3 or TRBV12-4; D unresolved. The CDR3 covers 12 residues. Trimming took 6 bases from V and 7 from J, leaving 13 bases between them. CDR3 bases: TGTGCCAGCAGCTACTCCCTCCGTGAGCAGTACTTC. Translating gives CASSYSLREQYF.

The CDR3 loop is CASSLIPRSGGELFF. The CDR3 DNA follows: TGTGCCAGCAGCTTAATCCCCCGGTCGGGCGGGGAGCTGTTTTTT. The chain couples TRBV7-9 to TRBJ2-2; the D is unclear. Germline CDR1 is SEHNR and CDR2 is FQNEAQ (reference sequence). The CDR3 loop spans 15 amino acids. Trimming cost V 2 bases and J 7 bases, with 14 bases left between them.

The chain is built from TRBV3-1 and TRBJ2-1, with D unresolved. The CDR3 length is 13 residues. Germline assignment: CDR1 LGHDT and CDR2 YNNKEL (reference sequence). Trimming stripped 5 bases from V and 0 bases from J, with 5 bases between. CDR3 in DNA: TGTGCCAGCAGCTCCCCCTCCTACAATGAGCAGTTCTTC. Translating gives CASSSPSYNEQFF.

The rearrangement joins TRBV5-1 to TRBJ2-5; 8 positions match TRBD2. Germline V CDR1 and CDR2: SGHRS, YFSETQ. V lost 2 bases to trimming and J lost 2 bases; unmatched junction nucleotides: 8. This CDR3 has 16 amino acids. The CDR3 sequence: CASSLGLAGGQETQYF. In DNA form, the CDR3 reads TGCGCCAGCAGCTTAGGCTTGGCGGGAGGTCAAGAGACCCAGTACTTC. Based on the CDR3 plus reference TRBV5-1 and TRBJ2-5, the full variable domain is KAGVTQTPRYLIKTRGQQVTLSCSPISGHRSVSWYQQTPGQGLQFLFEYFSETQRNKGNFPGRFSGRQFSNSRSEMNVSTLELGDSALYLCASSLGLAGGQETQYFGPGTRLLVL.

The chain joins TRBV6-1 to TRBJ2-4; the D call may be TRBD1 or TRBD2 (5 bases each). The CDR3 totals 16 residues. The germline V gene encodes CDR1 MNHNS and CDR2 SASEGT. V was clipped by 1 base and J by 0 bases, with 10 bases between them. The CDR3 DNA follows: TGTGCCAGCAGTGAAGAAGAGGGGATAGCCAAAAACATTCAGTACTTC. Amino acids: CASSEEEGIAKNIQYF.

This rearrangement joins TRBV20-1 to TRBJ2-7; D call uncertain. CDR1 DFQATT and CDR2 SNEGSKA come from the germline V gene (reference sequence). Trimming removed 3 bases at V and 2 bases at J, with 8 bases between. The CDR3 loop spans 12 amino acids. In DNA, the CDR3 is TGCAGTGCTAGTGCTGGGGCCTACGAGCAGTACTTC. Translation: CSASAGAYEQYF.

This clonotype was counted once. CDR3 DNA: TGCAGCGTTGAAGATTCCGGACTAGCGGCGCAGTATTTT. Translating gives CSVEDSGLAAQYF. The chain is built from TRBV29-1 and TRBJ2-3, with 10 bases lining up with TRBD2. The CDR3 is 13 amino acids. Germline CDR1 and CDR2: SQVTM and ANQGSEA. V lost 0 bases, J lost 10 bases, and 4 bases stayed unmatched.

The chain links TRBV7-8 to TRBJ2-1; D perhaps matches TRBD2 (6 bases). Germline CDR1 and CDR2: SGHVS and FQNEAQ. Trimming removed 5 bases from V and 7 bases from J, with 21 bases in between. There are 16 residues in the CDR3. This CDR3 is CASSPGGIVPRNEQFF. The DNA of the CDR3 is TGTGCCAGCAGCCCCGGAGGGATAGTTCCCCGAAATGAGCAGTTCTTC. The full variable domain, in which reference TRBV7-8 and TRBJ2-1 provide the parts outside the CDR3, is GAGVSQSPRYKVAKRGQDVALRCDPISGHVSLFWYQQALGQGPEFLTYFQNEAQLDKSGLPSDRFFAERPEGSVSTLKIQRTQQEDSAVYLCASSPGGIVPRNEQFFGPGTRLTVL.

This clonotype was observed once. The chain combines TRBV7-2 with TRBJ2-7, with 10 bases identical to TRBD2. This CDR3 spans 13 amino acids. V lost 4 bases, J lost 6 bases, and 3 bases stayed unmatched. Germline assignment: CDR1 SGHTA and CDR2 FQGNSA. The DNA for the CDR3 is TGTGCCAGCAGCTCCAGCGGGAGGGGCGAGCAGTACTTC. Encoded protein: CASSSSGRGEQYF. Supplemented by reference TRBV7-2 and TRBJ2-7, the full variable domain reads GAGVSQSPSNKVTEKGKDVELRCDPISGHTALYWYRQSLGQGLEFLIYFQGNSAPDKSGLPSDRFSAERTGGSVSTLTIQRTQQEDSAVYLCASSSSGRGEQYFGPGTRLTVT.

The rearrangement joins TRBV3-1 to TRBJ2-7; weak D call: TRBD1 (6 bases). Germline-derived CDR1 and CDR2 are LGHDT and YNNKEL (reference sequence). The CDR3 has 15 residues. Trimming removed 2 bases at V and 5 bases at J, with 16 bases between. CDR3 loop: CASSQNQGQVDEQYF. The CDR3 nucleotides are TGTGCCAGCAGCCAAAATCAGGGGCAGGTGGACGAGCAGTACTTC.

The rearrangement uses TRBV28 and TRBJ2-1, with TRBD2 matching over 13 bases. The germline gives CDR1 MDHEN, CDR2 SYDVKM. V shed 8 bases, J shed 0 bases, and the junction held 16 bases outside the gene matches. The CDR3 is 20 residues long. The CDR3 sequence: CASHSSLGTSGKSSYNEQFF. For the CDR3, the DNA is TGTGCCAGCCACAGTTCGTTAGGGACTAGCGGGAAGAGCTCCTACAATGAGCAGTTCTTC. Using reference TRBV28 and TRBJ2-1 for the parts outside the CDR3, the full variable domain is DVKVTQSSRYLVKRTGEKVFLECVQDMDHENMFWYRQDPGLGLRLIYFSYDVKMKEKGDIPEGYSVSREKKERFSLILESASTNQTSMYLCASHSSLGTSGKSSYNEQFFGPGTRLTVL.

This clonotype is a singleton in its sample. The rearrangement joins TRBV19 to TRBJ1-1; no reliable D call. Germline V gene sequence: CDR1 LNHDA, CDR2 SQIVND (reference sequence). Trimming cost V 0 bases and J 6 bases, with 11 bases left between them. The CDR3 sequence is 14 residues long. The CDR3 bases are TGTGCCAGTAGTATAGATTTACCCGGCGCTGAAGCTTTCTTT. Protein sequence: CASSIDLPGAEAFF.

The V gene is TRBV3-1, the J gene TRBJ1-2; D ambiguous. This CDR3 region has 11 residues. Trimming removed 1 base from V and 9 bases from J, with 6 bases in between. CDR1 is LGHDT and CDR2 is YNNKEL in the germline V gene (reference sequence). The CDR3 sequence is CASSQARSYTF. CDR3 nucleotides: TGTGCCAGCAGCCAAGCTCGAAGCTACACCTTC.

V usage is TRBV4-3 and J usage is TRBJ1-4; D uncertain. V lost 0 bases and J lost 0, with 8 bases in between. The CDR3 runs 16 residues. Germline loops: CDR1 LGHNA, CDR2 YSLEER. The CDR3 loop reads CASSQDPPSTNEKLFF. The DNA of the CDR3 is TGCGCCAGCAGCCAAGATCCGCCGTCAACTAATGAAAAACTGTTTTTT.

V is TRBV18 and J is TRBJ1-6; no reliable D call. The germline V gene encodes CDR1 KGHSH and CDR2 LQKENI. V was pared by 3 bases and J by 10 bases, with 10 bases between. The CDR3 sequence is 13 residues long. The CDR3 here is CASSPRDGSPLHF. In DNA, the CDR3 is TGTGCCAGCTCACCGAGGGATGGGTCACCCCTCCACTTT. Full variable domain (rest looked up from reference TRBV18 and TRBJ1-6): NAGVMQNPRHLVRRRGQEARLRCSPMKGHSHVYWYRQLPEEGLKFMVYLQKENIIDESGMPKERFSAEFPKEGPSILRIQQVVRGDSAAYFCASSPRDGSPLHFGNGTRLTVT.

The chain carries TRBV3-1 and TRBJ2-1; D call uncertain. The CDR3 extends over 13 amino acids. In germline, CDR1 is LGHDT, CDR2 YNNKEL (reference sequence). Trimming removed 1 base at V and 6 bases at J, with 7 bases between. The CDR3 region is CASSQGLSNEQFF. The CDR3 DNA sequence: TGTGCCAGCAGCCAAGGACTTAGCAATGAGCAGTTCTTC.

The chain carries TRBV15 and TRBJ2-1; tentative D call: TRBD1 (5 bases). The germline V gene encodes CDR1 LNHNV and CDR2 YYDKDF (reference sequence). The CDR3 covers 13 residues. With 8 bases removed from V and 4 bases from J, the gap between germline ends came to 12 bases. In DNA, the CDR3 is TGTGCCACCGCCCTAGGGGATTACAATGAGCAGTTCTTC. It translates to CATALGDYNEQFF.

CDR3 nucleotide sequence: TGTGCCAGCAGCCTGGGACAGGGCGACACTGAAGCTTTCTTT. Translating it yields CASSLGQGDTEAFF. The rearrangement uses TRBV11-1 and TRBJ1-1; 9 bases map to TRBD1. The V and J ends lost 5 bases and 3 bases, in that order; junction bases with no gene match: 4. This CDR3 has 14 residues. Germline V gene data show CDR1 as SGHAT and CDR2 as FQDESV (reference sequence). Variable domain in full (rest from reference TRBV11-1 and TRBJ1-1): EAEVAQSPRYKITEKSQAVAFWCDPISGHATLYWYRQILGQGPELLVQFQDESVVDDSQLPKDRFSAERLKGVDSTLKIQPAELGDSAMYLCASSLGQGDTEAFFGQGTRLTVV.

The CDR3 coding sequence is TGTGCCAGCAGTCGAAGGACTAGCGGATACACAGATACGCAGTATTTT. Residues: CASSRRTSGYTDTQYF. The genes are TRBV2 and TRBJ2-3; 10 bases map to TRBD2. V was pared by 5 bases and J by 2 bases, with 7 bases of the junction left unmatched. The CDR3 is made up of 16 amino acids. The germline gives CDR1 SNHLY, CDR2 FYNNEI.

This clonotype was counted a single time. This chain uses TRBV18 with TRBJ1-4; 8 bases align to TRBD1. CDR1 and CDR2 from the germline V gene are KGHSH and LQKENI. This CDR3 is 15 amino acids long. V dropped 2 bases and J dropped 8; count of bases not matched to a gene: 7. DNA for the CDR3: TGTGCCAGCTCACCAGAGGACAGGGCGGGGGAAAAACTGTTTTTT. Translated: CASSPEDRAGEKLFF.

This chain connects TRBV9 to TRBJ1-5, with TRBD1 matching 7 bases. The germline V gene encodes CDR1 SGDLS and CDR2 YYNGEE. Trimming removed 5 bases from V and 0 bases from J; junction bases left unmatched: 5. The CDR3 has 15 amino acids. The CDR3 reads CASSREGASNQPQHF. CDR3 coding DNA: TGTGCCAGCAGTCGAGAGGGGGCTAGCAATCAGCCCCAGCATTTT.

This clonotype was seen a single time. The chain is built from TRBV10-3 and TRBJ1-1, with D possibly matching TRBD1 (6 bases). Germline values: CDR1 ENHRY, CDR2 SYGVKD. The CDR3 is 15 residues long. V lost 3 bases and J 2 bases, leaving 13 bases between the germline ends. The CDR3 DNA reads TGTGCCATCAGTGATCCGGGCAGGGGAAACACTGAAGCTTTCTTT. It codes for CAISDPGRGNTEAFF.